This is a list of T cell receptor beta chains from one sample in a study of CD8 T cells in ankylosing spondylitis. TCRdb used MiXCR to reprocess the 5' RACE reads, holding one entry per CDR3 protein. This table has about 340,000 distinct CDR3 sequences, 7.5% to 9% appearing once. What was sequenced was blood, either unsorted or a sorted T cell fraction (not recorded which). These receptors all stem from a male donor with ankylosing spondylitis. Both conserved end residues are part of each CDR3. D genes are given only for firm matches. Not every row has a clone size; where given, it reads once, few, many or a size class.

clone_size: .
v_call: TRBV12-3/TRBV12-4
d_call: .
j_call: TRBJ2-3
cdr3_nt: TGTGCCAGCAAAAAACTAGCTCTCACGCAGTATTTT
cdr3_aa: CASKKLALTQYF

clone_size: .
v_call: TRBV7-9
d_call: TRBD1
j_call: TRBJ2-5
cdr3_nt: TGTGCCAGCAGCTTAAGGGAGGGACAGGGAGGACAGACCCAGTACTTC
cdr3_aa: CASSLREGQGGQTQYF

clone_size: many
v_call: TRBV5-1
d_call: TRBD1
j_call: TRBJ1-5
cdr3_nt: TGCGCCAGCAGCGTCGAGACAGGGCGCAATCAGCCCCAGCATTTT
cdr3_aa: CASSVETGRNQPQHF

clone_size: few
v_call: TRBV20-1
d_call: .
j_call: TRBJ2-3
cdr3_nt: TGCAGTGTAGGGACCGAATTTGGGGTTAGCACAGATACGCAGTATTTT
cdr3_aa: CSVGTEFGVSTDTQYF

clone_size: many
v_call: TRBV7-7
d_call: .
j_call: TRBJ2-1
cdr3_nt: TGTGCCAGCAGCCCGACGTCATACAATGAGCAGTTCTTC
cdr3_aa: CASSPTSYNEQFF

clone_size: few
v_call: TRBV3-1
d_call: TRBD2
j_call: TRBJ2-3
cdr3_nt: TGTGCCAGCAGCCGCCGACTAGCGGGGGCCACAGATACGCAGTATTTT
cdr3_aa: CASSRRLAGATDTQYF

clone_size: few
v_call: TRBV5-1
d_call: TRBD2
j_call: TRBJ2-1
cdr3_nt: TGCGCCAGCAGCATGGGACTAGCGGGACGGAATGAGCAGTTCTTC
cdr3_aa: CASSMGLAGRNEQFF

clone_size: many
v_call: TRBV5-1
d_call: .
j_call: TRBJ2-1
cdr3_nt: TGCGCCAGCAGATTCCGGGACAAAAGTGAGCAGTTCTTC
cdr3_aa: CASRFRDKSEQFF

clone_size: .
v_call: TRBV28
d_call: .
j_call: TRBJ2-3
cdr3_nt: TGTGCCAGCAGTTTTATCCGGGACGCTAGCACAGATACGCAGTATTTT
cdr3_aa: CASSFIRDASTDTQYF

clone_size: .
v_call: TRBV11-2
d_call: .
j_call: TRBJ2-5
cdr3_nt: TGTGCCAGCAGCTTAGTATCCCATGCCCAGTACTTC
cdr3_aa: CASSLVSHAQYF

clone_size: few
v_call: TRBV7-3
d_call: TRBD2
j_call: TRBJ2-1
cdr3_nt: TGTGCCAGCAGCTTCGGGACTAACTACAATGAGCAGTTCTTC
cdr3_aa: CASSFGTNYNEQFF

clone_size: few
v_call: TRBV10-3
d_call: .
j_call: TRBJ1-4
cdr3_nt: TGTGCCATCAGTGAGTCCCAGTCTAATGAAAAACTGTTTTTT
cdr3_aa: CAISESQSNEKLFF

clone_size: .
v_call: TRBV20-1
d_call: TRBD1
j_call: TRBJ2-3
cdr3_nt: TGCAGTGCTCTGGACAGGGGGCGCATGGATACGCAGTATTTT
cdr3_aa: CSALDRGRMDTQYF

clone_size: .
v_call: TRBV7-9
d_call: TRBD1
j_call: TRBJ2-7
cdr3_nt: TGTGCCAGCAGCCCGACGGGACAGGGGAACGAGCAGTACTTC
cdr3_aa: CASSPTGQGNEQYF

clone_size: .
v_call: TRBV19
d_call: .
j_call: TRBJ2-1
cdr3_nt: TGTGCCAGTAGTAAGCAGGAACTTTACAATGAGCAGTTCTTC
cdr3_aa: CASSKQELYNEQFF

clone_size: .
v_call: TRBV27
d_call: .
j_call: TRBJ2-2
cdr3_nt: TGTGCCAGCATGCGGGCCGGGGAGCTGTTTTTT
cdr3_aa: CASMRAGELFF

clone_size: many
v_call: TRBV7-2
d_call: .
j_call: TRBJ1-3
cdr3_nt: TGTGCCAGCAGTCAGCCGGGGCAGGCAAACTCTGGAAACACCATATATTTT
cdr3_aa: CASSQPGQANSGNTIYF

clone_size: .
v_call: TRBV12-3/TRBV12-4
d_call: TRBD2
j_call: TRBJ2-1
cdr3_nt: TGTGCCAGCACCACCTCGACTAGCGGGAGGGCTCAGTTCTTC
cdr3_aa: CASTTSTSGRAQFF

clone_size: few
v_call: TRBV7-3
d_call: TRBD1
j_call: TRBJ2-1
cdr3_nt: TGTGCCAGCAGCGCCGGACAGGGTGGGGCCGATGAGCAGTTCTTC
cdr3_aa: CASSAGQGGADEQFF

clone_size: few
v_call: TRBV20-1
d_call: .
j_call: TRBJ2-2
cdr3_nt: TGCAGTGCCCTTTATGGGACTGCGAACACCGGGGAGCTGTTTTTT
cdr3_aa: CSALYGTANTGELFF